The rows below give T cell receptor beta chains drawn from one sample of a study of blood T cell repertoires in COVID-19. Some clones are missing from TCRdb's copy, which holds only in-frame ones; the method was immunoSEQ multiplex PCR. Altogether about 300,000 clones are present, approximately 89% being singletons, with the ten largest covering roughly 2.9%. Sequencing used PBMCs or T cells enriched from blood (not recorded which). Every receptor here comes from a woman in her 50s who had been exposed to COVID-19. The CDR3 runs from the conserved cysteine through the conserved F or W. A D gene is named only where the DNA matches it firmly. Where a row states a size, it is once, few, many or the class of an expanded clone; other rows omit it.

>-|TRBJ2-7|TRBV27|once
TGTGCCAGCAGACCGACAGCCAGCTCCTACGAGCAGTACTTC
CASRPTASSYEQYF
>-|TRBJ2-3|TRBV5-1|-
TGCGCCAGCAGTCGCGGGGGCCTCTCCGATACGCAGTATTTT
CASSRGGLSDTQYF
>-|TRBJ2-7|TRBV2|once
TGTGCCATGCATGGGGGCAGAACCTACGAGCAGTACTTC
CAMHGGRTYEQYF
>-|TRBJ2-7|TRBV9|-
TGTGCCAGCAGCGTAGTTCCAGAGGCATCCTACGAGCAGTACTTC
CASSVVPEASYEQYF
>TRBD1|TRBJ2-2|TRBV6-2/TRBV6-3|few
TGTGCCAGCAGCCCTGTAGGGACAGGGCCTACCGGGGAGCTGTTTTTT
CASSPVGTGPTGELFF
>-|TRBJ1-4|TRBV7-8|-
TGTGCCAGCAGCCAATACGGTGAAAAACTGTTTTTT
CASSQYGEKLFF
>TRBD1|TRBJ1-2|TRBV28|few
TGTGCCAGCAGAGCAGGGACAGTAAGAGGCTACACCTTC
CASRAGTVRGYTF
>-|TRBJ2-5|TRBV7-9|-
TGTGCCAGCAGCTTAGAAGGGGTGAAGTACTTC
CASSLEGVKYF
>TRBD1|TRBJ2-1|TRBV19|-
TGTGCCAGTAGTAGGACCGGACAGGGGGGGGTCAATGAGCAGTTCTTC
CASSRTGQGGVNEQFF
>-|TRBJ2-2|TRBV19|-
TGTGCCAGCCAGAGACCGGGACATGACCCCGGGGAGCTGTTTTTT
CASQRPGHDPGELFF
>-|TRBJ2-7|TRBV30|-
TGTGCCTGGAGCGAACAGGGTTACGAGCAGTACTTC
CAWSEQGYEQYF
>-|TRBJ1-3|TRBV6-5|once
TGTGCCAGCATATCCCCCGGGGGGACGGGAAACACCATATATTTT
CASISPGGTGNTIYF
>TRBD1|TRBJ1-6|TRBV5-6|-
TGTGCCACCGGAGGGGGCCGTGATTCACCCCTCCACTTT
CATGGGRDSPLHF
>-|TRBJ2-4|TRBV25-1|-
TGTGCCAGCAGTGAATCAGGAGGGGGGGGGCCGGCCAAAAACATTCAGTACTTC
CASSESGGGGPAKNIQYF
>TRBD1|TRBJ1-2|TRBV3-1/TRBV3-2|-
TGTGCCAGCAGCCAAGTCCACCGGGGACAGACTAACTATGGCTACACCTTC
CASSQVHRGQTNYGYTF
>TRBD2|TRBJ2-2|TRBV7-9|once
TGTGCCAGCAGCTTGGAGGGACTAGGCGGGCGGGAGCTGTTTTTT
CASSLEGLGGRELFF
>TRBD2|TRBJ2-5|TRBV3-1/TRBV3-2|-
TGTGCCAGCAGCCAAGTGCTAACTAGCGGGAACCAAGAGACCCAGTACTTC
CASSQVLTSGNQETQYF
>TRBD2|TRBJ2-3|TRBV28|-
TGTGCCAGCAGACGTGCGGGGGGGAGCACAGATACGCAGTATTTT
CASRRAGGSTDTQYF
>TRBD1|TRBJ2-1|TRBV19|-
TGTGCCAGTAGTGACCGGGACAGGCCCTACAATGAGCAGTTCTTC
CASSDRDRPYNEQFF
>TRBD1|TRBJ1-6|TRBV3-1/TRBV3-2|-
TGTGCCAGCAGCCCGGGACAGGGGGCGAAGGCCCTCCACTTT
CASSPGQGAKALHF
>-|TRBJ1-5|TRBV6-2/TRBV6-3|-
TGTGCCAGCAGCGGACGGGAGACTTATAGCAATCAGCCCCAGCATTTT
CASSGRETYSNQPQHF
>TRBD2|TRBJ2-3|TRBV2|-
TGTGCCAGCAGTGAGAGAGCGGGGGGGGTCACAGATACGCAGTATTTT
CASSERAGGVTDTQYF
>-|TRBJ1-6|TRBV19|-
TGTGCCAGTAGTAGGGCCCGGGGTAATTCACCCCTCCACTTT
CASSRARGNSPLHF
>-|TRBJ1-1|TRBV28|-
TGTGCCAGCAGTTTTGGGGGGGCGGACACTGAAGCTTTCTTT
CASSFGGADTEAFF
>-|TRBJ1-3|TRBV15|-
TGTGCCACCAGCAGAGATGAGGGTTCTGGAAACACCATATATTTT
CATSRDEGSGNTIYF
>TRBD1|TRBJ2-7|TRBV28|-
TGTGCCAGCAGCCTAAGAGGCGGGACAGGGAGCTACGAGCAGTACTTC
CASSLRGGTGSYEQYF
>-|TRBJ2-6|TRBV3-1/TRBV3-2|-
TGTGCCAGCAGCCTTATCATCCCCCTAAGCTCTGGGGCCAACGTCCTGACTTTC
CASSLIIPLSSGANVLTF
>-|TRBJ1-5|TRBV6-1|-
TGTGCCAGCAGTGAGCTAGGGGGTCCCCAGCCCCAGCATTTT
CASSELGGPQPQHF
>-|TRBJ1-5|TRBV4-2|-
TGTGCCAGCAGCCAAGATAGTGCGCAGCCCCAGCATTTT
CASSQDSAQPQHF
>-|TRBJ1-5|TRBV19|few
TGTGCCAGTAGCATCACGGGGATAAGCAATCAGCCCCAGCATTTT
CASSITGISNQPQHF
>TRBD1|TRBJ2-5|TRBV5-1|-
TGCGCCAGCAGCCCCCGGCGGACAGGGGGCGGAGAGACCCAGTACTTC
CASSPRRTGGGETQYF
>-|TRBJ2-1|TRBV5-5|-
TGTGCCAGCAGCTCTAACTACAATGAGCAGTTCTTC
CASSSNYNEQFF
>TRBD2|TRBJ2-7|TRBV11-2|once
TGTGCCAGCAGCCCGACTAGCGGGGGGCGCTACGAGCAGTACTTC
CASSPTSGGRYEQYF
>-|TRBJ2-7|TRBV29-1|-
TGCAGCGTTGAAGATTATTCCTACGAGCAGTACTTC
CSVEDYSYEQYF
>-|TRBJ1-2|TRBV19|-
TGTGCCAGTAGTATAGGTGGCGCAGACTACTATGGCTACACCTTC
CASSIGGADYYGYTF
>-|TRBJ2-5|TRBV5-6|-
TGTGCCAGCAGCTTGTATTTCGCAGAAGAGACCCAGTACTTC
CASSLYFAEETQYF
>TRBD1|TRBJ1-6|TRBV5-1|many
TGCGCCAGCAGAGGGACAGGGCAGAATTCACCCCTCCACTTT
CASRGTGQNSPLHF
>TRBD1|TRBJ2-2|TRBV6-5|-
TGTGCCAGCACGGGACAGGGGTATCCAACCGGGGAGCTGTTTTTT
CASTGQGYPTGELFF
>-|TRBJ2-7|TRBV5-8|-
TGTGCCAGCAGCTTGGGGGGGGTTGGCGAGCAGTACTTC
CASSLGGVGEQYF
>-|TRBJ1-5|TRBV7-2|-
TGTGCCAGCAGCGGGGTGGGGCTAAGCAATCAGCCCCAGCATTTT
CASSGVGLSNQPQHF